The 10 T cell receptor beta chains given below trace back to one sample, sequenced in a study of T cell responses to AZD1222 COVID-19 vaccine (dated by TCRdb to the early 2020s). The sample's time point, from its label and the paper: baseline before first vaccination. Library preparation used the immunoSEQ multiplex PCR assay. In TCRdb, the immuneACCESS table is reduced to in-frame sequences with V and J assigned. These tables do not hold every clone; where another copy was compared, an unresolved V gene accounts for under half, and the others remain unexplained. In all, the sample holds 90,000 or so clones, and around 86% of those were seen once. Of the sample, approximately 7.9% is held by the ten largest clones. The sample was peripheral blood, taken on day 0 of AZD1222 vaccination. The receptors derive from an adult in good health.

The V gene is TRBV18, the J gene TRBJ2-1; possibly TRBD1 for D (6 bases). Germline CDR1 is KGHSH and CDR2 is LQKENI. V dropped 0 bases and J dropped 4 bases, with 13 bases sitting between them. The CDR3 loop spans 16 amino acids. CDR3 sequence: CASSPPQGIRYNEQFF. Here the CDR3 DNA reads TGTGCCAGCTCACCACCCCAGGGGATCCGATACAATGAGCAGTTCTTC.

The table lists this clone with a count of one. The rearrangement links TRBV4-1 to TRBJ2-7; the D is unclear. CDR1 is MGHRA, CDR2 YSYEKL, per germline. This CDR3 has 16 amino acids. The V end was cut by 2 bases, the J end by 5 bases, with 19 bases between. The CDR3 DNA reads TGCGCCAGCAGCCAATTCGGGCCCGTTTTCTCAGACGAGCAGTACTTC. Amino acids: CASSQFGPVFSDEQYF.

This sequence joins TRBV6-6 and TRBJ2-3; 11 bases map to TRBD2. With V trimmed by 6 bases and J by 6 bases, 11 bases remained unmatched. This CDR3 comprises 16 residues. CDR1 is MNHNY, CDR2 SVGAGI, per germline (reference sequence). CDR3 sequence reads: CASSPMGSGRGDTQYF. CDR3 coding DNA: TGTGCCAGCAGCCCAATGGGTAGCGGGAGGGGGGATACGCAGTATTTT.

This clone is classed as large. The junction departs from the called germline gene at one end, perhaps through a read error. The chain uses TRBV6-5 and TRBJ1-1; D not certain. CDR1 and CDR2 (germline): MNHEY, SVGAGI. The CDR3 spans 13 residues. CDR3 nucleotide sequence: TGTGCCAGCACCGAATTCCTGAATACTGAAGCTTTCTTT. Translating gives CASTEFLNTEAFF.

The chain couples TRBV5-5 to TRBJ2-7; D is undetermined. CDR1 is SGHKS, CDR2 YYEKEE, per germline (reference sequence). This CDR3 contains 12 residues. Trimming pared 0 bases from V and 3 bases from J, leaving 4 bases between. CDR3 loop: CASSLVGYEQYF. The CDR3 DNA reads TGTGCCAGCAGCTTGGTTGGCTACGAGCAGTACTTC.

This clone was seen repeatedly, ten times or more. The chain joins TRBV11-3 to TRBJ1-2, with a tentative D call TRBD1 (6 bases). Germline V gene data show CDR1 as SGHNT and CDR2 as YENEEA. CDR3 length: 16 amino acids. Deletions cut 0 bases from V and 5 bases from J, with 16 bases between. CDR3 DNA: TGTGCCAGCAGCTTAGAGGGACGTGCAGGGGAGTATGGCTACACCTTC. Residues: CASSLEGRAGEYGYTF. The variable domain in full, completed from reference TRBV11-3 and TRBJ1-2, reads EAGVVQSPRYKIIEKKQPVAFWCNPISGHNTLYWYLQNLGQGPELLIRYENEEAVDDSQLPKDRFSAERLKGVDSTLKIQPAELGDSAVYLCASSLEGRAGEYGYTFGSGTRLTVV.

This clone was detected only a few times. The chain employs TRBV10-1 and TRBJ2-7, with D possibly TRBD1 on 5 matching bases. V was trimmed by 2 bases and J by 0 bases, leaving 14 bases between them. The germline V gene has CDR1 WNHNN and CDR2 SYGVQD (reference sequence). The CDR3 length is 16 residues. CDR3 residues: CASSEIETENSYEQYF. The CDR3 coding sequence is TGCGCCAGCAGTGAGATTGAGACAGAGAACTCCTACGAGCAGTACTTC.

The chain carries TRBV27 and TRBJ1-4; D is unclear. CDR3 length: 13 amino acids. Trimming stripped 1 base from V and 4 bases from J, with 4 bases between. The germline V gene has CDR1 MNHEY and CDR2 SMNVEV (reference sequence). As DNA, the CDR3 is TGTGCCAGCAGTTTATGGGGTAATGAAAAACTGTTTTTT. Translation gives CASSLWGNEKLFF.

This rearrangement joins TRBV18 to TRBJ1-5; D not certain. Germline V CDR1 and CDR2: KGHSH, LQKENI. This CDR3 contains 13 residues. V dropped 8 bases and J dropped 5 bases, with 13 bases sitting between them. CDR3 residues: CASTDMADQPQHF. CDR3 coding DNA: TGTGCCAGCACTGACATGGCTGATCAGCCCCAGCATTTT.

The rearrangement links TRBV9 to TRBJ2-7; tentative D call: TRBD1 (6 bases). The germline V and J ends were trimmed by 2 bases and 0 bases, with 12 bases remaining between them. The CDR3 has 15 residues. CDR1 SGDLS and CDR2 YYNGEE come from the germline V gene. CDR3 residues: CASSVRGDTSYEQYF. CDR3 in DNA: TGTGCCAGCAGCGTGAGAGGGGACACCTCCTACGAGCAGTACTTC.